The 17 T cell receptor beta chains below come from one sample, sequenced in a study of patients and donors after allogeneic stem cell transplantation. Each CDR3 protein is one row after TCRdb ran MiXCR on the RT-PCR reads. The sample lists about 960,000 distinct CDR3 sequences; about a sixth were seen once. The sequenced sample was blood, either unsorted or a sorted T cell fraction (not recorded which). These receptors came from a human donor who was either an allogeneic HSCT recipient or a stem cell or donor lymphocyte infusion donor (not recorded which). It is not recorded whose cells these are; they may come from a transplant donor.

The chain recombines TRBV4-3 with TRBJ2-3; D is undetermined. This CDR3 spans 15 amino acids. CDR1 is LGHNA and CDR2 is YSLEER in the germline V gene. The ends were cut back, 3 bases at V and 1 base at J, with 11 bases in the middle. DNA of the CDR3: TGCGCCAGCAGCCAGGGAAGCGTAGGCACAGATACGCAGTATTTT. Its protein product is CASSQGSVGTDTQYF.

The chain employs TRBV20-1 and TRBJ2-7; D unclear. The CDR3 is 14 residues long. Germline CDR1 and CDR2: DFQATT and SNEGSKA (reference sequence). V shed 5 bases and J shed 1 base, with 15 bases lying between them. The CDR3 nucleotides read TGCAGTGCTCGCAATTCATCTAAATCCTACGAGCAGTACTTC. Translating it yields CSARNSSKSYEQYF.

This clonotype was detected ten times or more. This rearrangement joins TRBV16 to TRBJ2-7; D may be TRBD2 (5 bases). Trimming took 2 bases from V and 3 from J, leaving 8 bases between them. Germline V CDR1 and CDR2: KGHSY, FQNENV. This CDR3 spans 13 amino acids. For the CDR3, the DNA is TGTGCCAGCAGCCAAACAACTAGCTACGAGCAGTACTTC. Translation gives CASSQTTSYEQYF.

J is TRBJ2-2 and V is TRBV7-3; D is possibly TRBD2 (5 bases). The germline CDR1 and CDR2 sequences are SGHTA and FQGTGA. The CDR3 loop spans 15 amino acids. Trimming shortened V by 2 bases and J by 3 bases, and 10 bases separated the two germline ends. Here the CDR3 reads CASSLGKRDTGELFF. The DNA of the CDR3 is TGTGCCAGCAGCTTAGGGAAGAGGGACACCGGGGAGCTGTTTTTT.

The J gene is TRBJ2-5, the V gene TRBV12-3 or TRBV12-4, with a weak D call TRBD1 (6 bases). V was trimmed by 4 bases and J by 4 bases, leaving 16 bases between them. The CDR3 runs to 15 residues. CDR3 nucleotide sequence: TGTGCCAGCAGTTCGCAGGGGAAGGGTCCAGAGACCCAGTACTTC. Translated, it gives CASSSQGKGPETQYF.

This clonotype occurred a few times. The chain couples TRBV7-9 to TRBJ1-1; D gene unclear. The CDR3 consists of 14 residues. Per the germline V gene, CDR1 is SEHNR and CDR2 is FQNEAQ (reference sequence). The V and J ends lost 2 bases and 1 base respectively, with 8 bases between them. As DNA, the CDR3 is TGTGCCAGCAGCTTACTAGTCGCGAACACTGAAGCTTTCTTT. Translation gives CASSLLVANTEAFF.

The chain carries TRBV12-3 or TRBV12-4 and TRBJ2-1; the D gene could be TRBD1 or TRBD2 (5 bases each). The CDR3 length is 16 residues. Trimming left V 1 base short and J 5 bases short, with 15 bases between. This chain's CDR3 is CASSLEGTHPNNEQFF. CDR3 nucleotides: TGTGCCAGCAGTTTAGAGGGGACGCACCCCAACAATGAGCAGTTCTTC.

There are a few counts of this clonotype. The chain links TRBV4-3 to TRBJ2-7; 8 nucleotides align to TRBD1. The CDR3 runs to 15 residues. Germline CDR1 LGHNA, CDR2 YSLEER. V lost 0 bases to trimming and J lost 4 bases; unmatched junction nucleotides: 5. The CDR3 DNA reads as TGCGCCAGCAGCCAAGAGGGCAGGGGGCTTTACGAGCAGTACTTC. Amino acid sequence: CASSQEGRGLYEQYF.

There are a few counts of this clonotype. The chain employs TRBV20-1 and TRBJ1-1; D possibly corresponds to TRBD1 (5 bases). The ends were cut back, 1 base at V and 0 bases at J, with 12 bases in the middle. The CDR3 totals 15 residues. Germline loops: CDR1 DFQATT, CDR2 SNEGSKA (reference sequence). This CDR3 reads CSARGQGSLNTEAFF. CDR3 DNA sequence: TGCAGTGCTAGAGGGCAGGGATCACTGAACACTGAAGCTTTCTTT.

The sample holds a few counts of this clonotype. For the CDR3, the DNA is TGTGCCAGCTCACGTGACAGGGCAGGAGCTGGCTACACCTTC. Its translation is CASSRDRAGAGYTF. The chain has TRBV18 and TRBJ1-2; 7 positions agree with TRBD1. V dropped 4 bases and J dropped 7; count of bases not matched to a gene: 9. The CDR3 totals 14 residues. Germline CDR1 is KGHSH and CDR2 is LQKENI. The whole variable domain, filled in from reference TRBV18 and TRBJ1-2, reads NAGVMQNPRHLVRRRGQEARLRCSPMKGHSHVYWYRQLPEEGLKFMVYLQKENIIDESGMPKERFSAEFPKEGPSILRIQQVVRGDSAAYFCASSRDRAGAGYTFGSGTRLTVV.

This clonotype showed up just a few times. DNA for the CDR3: TGTGCCAGCAGTTCCGTTGTCACAGATACGCAGTATTTT. Protein sequence: CASSSVVTDTQYF. The rearrangement joins TRBV6-6 to TRBJ2-3; no definite D call. The CDR3 runs to 13 residues. V was cut by 4 bases and J by 2 bases, with 7 bases left in between. The germline gives CDR1 MNHNY, CDR2 SVGAGI (reference sequence).

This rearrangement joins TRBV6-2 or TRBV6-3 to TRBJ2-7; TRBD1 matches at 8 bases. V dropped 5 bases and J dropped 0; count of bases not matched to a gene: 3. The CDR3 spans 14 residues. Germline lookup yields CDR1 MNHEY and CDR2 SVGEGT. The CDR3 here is CASSMTGASYEQYF. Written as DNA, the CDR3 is TGTGCCAGCAGTATGACAGGGGCCTCCTACGAGCAGTACTTC.

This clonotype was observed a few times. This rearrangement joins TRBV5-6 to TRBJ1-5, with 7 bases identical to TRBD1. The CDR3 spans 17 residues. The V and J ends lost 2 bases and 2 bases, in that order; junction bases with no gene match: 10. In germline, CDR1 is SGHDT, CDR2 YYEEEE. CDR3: CASSFRQGGFRNQPQHF. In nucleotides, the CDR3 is TGTGCCAGCAGCTTTCGACAGGGAGGGTTTCGCAATCAGCCCCAGCATTTT.

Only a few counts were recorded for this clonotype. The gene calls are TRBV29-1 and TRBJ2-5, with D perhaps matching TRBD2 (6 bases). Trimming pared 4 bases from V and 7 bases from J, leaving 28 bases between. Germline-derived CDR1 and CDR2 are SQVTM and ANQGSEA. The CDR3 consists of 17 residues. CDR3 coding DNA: TGCAGCGTTGTTTTGAGGGGAGATACAGCGGGCCAGGTGACCCAGTACTTC. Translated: CSVVLRGDTAGQVTQYF.

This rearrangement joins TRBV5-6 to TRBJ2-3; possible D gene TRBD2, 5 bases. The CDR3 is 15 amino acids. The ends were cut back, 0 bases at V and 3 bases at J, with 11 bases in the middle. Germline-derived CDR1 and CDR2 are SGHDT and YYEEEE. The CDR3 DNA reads TGTGCCAGCAGCTTGGGTTCCGGGGAAACAGATACGCAGTATTTT. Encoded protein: CASSLGSGETDTQYF.

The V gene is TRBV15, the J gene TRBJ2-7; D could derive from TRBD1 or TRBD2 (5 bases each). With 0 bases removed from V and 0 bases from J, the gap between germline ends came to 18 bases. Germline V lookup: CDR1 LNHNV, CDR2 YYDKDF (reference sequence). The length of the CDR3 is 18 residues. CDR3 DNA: TGTGCCACCAGCAGAGATCGTCCCAACCGGGGCCTCTCCTACGAGCAGTACTTC. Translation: CATSRDRPNRGLSYEQYF.

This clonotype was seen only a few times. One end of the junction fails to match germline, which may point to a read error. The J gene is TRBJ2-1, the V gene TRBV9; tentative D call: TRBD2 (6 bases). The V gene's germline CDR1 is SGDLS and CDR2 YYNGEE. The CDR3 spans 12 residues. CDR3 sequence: CASSDLIGGLLF. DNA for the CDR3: TGTGCCAGCAGCGACCTCATTGGAGGGCTACTCTTC.